The T cell receptor beta chain under discussion was sequenced for a study of neurological immune-mediated disorders. This clonotype was detected many times. Antigen specificity is unknown. From the 5' RACE reads, TCRdb called clonotypes with MiXCR, one entry per CDR3 protein. This sample yields over 55,000 distinct CDR3 sequences, of which roughly 10% are seen a single time; 9.5% to 10% belongs to the top ten. CDR3 length: 14 amino acids. Trimming removed 6 bases from V and 5 bases from J, with 16 bases in between. Germline V gene sequence: CDR1 SGHVS, CDR2 FNYEAQ. Time point in this sample: longitudinal time-point 1 (baseline). General observations from the study: None of the CDR3 amino acid sequences of expanded clones recurred across subjects, suggesting private repertoires in all groups.

The chain combines TRBV7-6 with TRBJ2-5; D is perhaps TRBD1 (5 bases). What was sequenced was PBMCs. This sequence originates from a man aged 25 to 40 in good health. The CDR3 region has the DNA TGTGCCAGCAGTCCGCTCCGGACAATCGAGACCCAGTACTTC. As protein: CASSPLRTIETQYF. Drawing the rest from reference TRBV7-6 and TRBJ2-5, the complete variable domain is GAGVSQSPRYKVTKRGQDVALRCDPISGHVSLYWYRQALGQGPEFLTYFNYEAQQDKSGLPNDRFSAERPEGSISTLTIQRTEQRDSAMYRCASSPLRTIETQYFGPGTRLLVL.